This T cell receptor beta chain was recorded in a study of blood T cell repertoires in COVID-19. The assay was immunoSEQ multiplex PCR, and TCRdb's table has in-frame clones only and misses some. The sample contains 250,000 to 350,000 clones, approximately 89% of which appear only once. V shed 3 bases, J shed 15 bases, and the junction held 16 bases outside the gene matches. The CDR3 spans 15 residues. Looked up from germline, CDR1 is SGHRS and CDR2 is YFSETQ. The chain is built from TRBV5-1 and TRBJ2-1, with 9 bases identical to TRBD1. Input material: peripheral blood. The sequence was obtained from a woman aged 25-40 years who had recovered from COVID-19. CDR3 sequence (DNA): TGCGCCAGCAGCTCCGCCGGGACAGGGCGCCAAAGTTGGTTCTTC. Protein sequence: CASSSAGTGRQSWFF.